These T cell receptor beta chains were read from a single sample in a study of T cells in Graves' hyperthyroidism and ophthalmopathy. One entry per CDR3 protein results from TCRdb running MiXCR on the multiplex PCR reads. Among about 160,000 distinct CDR3 sequences listed, just under 9.5% were seen once. Sequencing input: blood. The receptors were sampled from a woman between 18 and 29 years old with Graves' hyperthyroidism that later progressed to Graves' ophthalmopathy. Each CDR3 is given with its conserved first and last residue. A D gene is named only where the DNA matches it firmly. Rows may omit the clone size; those that give it use once, few, many or a size class.

>NA|many|TRBJ2-1|TRBV5-6
CASSVRGSSYNEQFF
TGTGCCAGCAGCGTCAGGGGAAGCTCCTACAATGAGCAGTTCTTC
>NA|many|TRBJ1-1|TRBV6-5
CASSYAQNTEAFF
TGTGCCAGCAGTTACGCCCAGAACACTGAAGCTTTCTTT
>NA|few|TRBJ1-4|TRBV27
CASSISGNEKLFF
TGTGCCAGCAGCATCTCAGGGAATGAAAAACTGTTTTTT
>NA|few|TRBJ1-2|TRBV4-1
CASSPSSGGNYGYTF
TGCGCCAGCAGCCCATCTTCAGGCGGCAACTATGGCTACACCTTC
>NA|few|TRBJ1-2|TRBV19
CASSIGVFYGYTF
TGTGCCAGTAGTATTGGTGTTTTCTATGGCTACACCTTC
>NA|NA|TRBJ2-6|TRBV4-1
CASSQDGRPGANVLTF
TGCGCCAGCAGCCAAGATGGCAGGCCTGGGGCCAACGTCCTGACTTTC
>NA|many|TRBJ2-3|TRBV12-3/TRBV12-4
CASSSSLMDTQYF
TGTGCCAGCAGTTCCTCCTTGATGGATACGCAGTATTTT
>NA|few|TRBJ2-5|TRBV15
CATSRRETQYF
TGTGCCACCAGCAGACGGGAGACCCAGTACTTC
>TRBD1|many|TRBJ1-1|TRBV28
CASSSPRDSQAFF
TGTGCCAGCAGTTCCCCGCGGGACAGCCAAGCTTTCTTT
>NA|many|TRBJ1-5|TRBV6-1
CASSEDSFGNQPQHF
TGTGCCAGCAGTGAAGATAGCTTTGGCAATCAGCCCCAGCATTTT
>NA|few|TRBJ2-7|TRBV10-2
CASSEGLYEQYF
TGCGCCAGCAGTGAGGGTCTCTACGAGCAGTACTTC
>NA|many|TRBJ1-6|TRBV28
CASSLGLYSPLHF
TGTGCCAGCAGTTTAGGCTTATATTCACCCCTCCACTTT
>NA|NA|TRBJ2-7|TRBV4-2
CASSQDDHYEQYF
TGTGCCAGCAGCCAAGATGACCACTACGAGCAGTACTTC
>NA|NA|TRBJ2-1|TRBV10-3
CAISEVPGTGGNEQFF
TGTGCCATCAGTGAAGTCCCGGGAACTGGGGGGAATGAGCAGTTCTTC
>TRBD2|many|TRBJ2-7|TRBV27
CASSFGTTYEQYF
TGTGCCAGCAGTTTCGGGACTACCTACGAGCAGTACTTC
>NA|few|TRBJ1-6|TRBV3-1
CASSQGGPPNSPLHF
TGTGCCAGCAGCCAGGGGGGCCCCCCTAATTCACCCCTCCACTTT
>NA|many|TRBJ2-7|TRBV6-5
CASSYGQLYEQYF
TGTGCCAGCAGTTACGGACAGCTTTACGAGCAGTACTTC
>NA|many|TRBJ2-3|TRBV11-3
CASSLDSALTDTQYF
TGTGCCAGCAGCTTAGATTCGGCTCTCACAGATACGCAGTATTTT
>NA|few|TRBJ2-7|TRBV20-1
CSAPTQRGTYEQYF
TGCAGTGCACCCACCCAAAGGGGAACCTACGAGCAGTACTTC
>NA|many|TRBJ1-2|TRBV24-1
CATSYKDGYTF
TGTGCCACCAGCTACAAGGACGGCTACACCTTC
>TRBD1|many|TRBJ2-1|TRBV24-1
CATSDPRQGSYNEQFF
TGTGCCACCAGTGACCCCAGACAGGGATCCTACAATGAGCAGTTCTTC
>NA|many|TRBJ2-7|TRBV18
CASSPLPGRNTYEQYF
TGTGCCAGCTCACCTCTGCCGGGAAGAAACACCTACGAGCAGTACTTC
>NA|many|TRBJ2-2|TRBV29-1
CSVVKGTNTGELFF
TGCAGCGTTGTGAAGGGGACGAACACCGGGGAGCTGTTTTTT
>TRBD2|many|TRBJ2-7|TRBV15
CATSRGGGAVYEQYF
TGTGCCACCAGCAGAGGCGGGGGAGCCGTCTACGAGCAGTACTTC
>NA|many|TRBJ1-6|TRBV10-3
CAISGAGSYQSPLHF
TGTGCCATCAGTGGAGCAGGGAGCTATCAGTCACCCCTCCACTTT
>NA|many|TRBJ2-1|TRBV20-1
CSASSPTNNEQFF
TGCAGTGCTAGTTCGCCGACCAACAATGAGCAGTTCTTC
>TRBD2|few|TRBJ2-1|TRBV5-1
CASSLKRASGSNEQFF
TGCGCCAGCAGCTTGAAAAGGGCGAGCGGGAGTAATGAGCAGTTCTTC
>TRBD2|many|TRBJ2-3|TRBV20-1
CSASSAGVTDTQYF
TGCAGTGCTAGTTCAGCGGGAGTTACAGATACGCAGTATTTT
>NA|many|TRBJ2-5|TRBV28
CASSLVRDQETQYF
TGTGCCAGCAGTTTAGTCAGGGACCAAGAGACCCAGTACTTC
>NA|many|TRBJ1-4|TRBV6-1
CASSPSGFQEKLFF
TGTGCCAGCAGTCCCTCCGGGTTTCAGGAAAAACTGTTTTTT
>NA|few|TRBJ2-2|TRBV9
CASSVAPNRDGELFF
TGTGCCAGCAGCGTAGCCCCCAACAGAGACGGGGAGCTGTTTTTT
>TRBD1|many|TRBJ1-1|TRBV28
CASSLSGGITEAFF
TGTGCCAGCAGTTTGTCAGGGGGCATCACTGAAGCTTTCTTT
>TRBD2|NA|TRBJ2-1|TRBV10-1
CASSESTSGGAGPNEQFF
TGCGCCAGCAGTGAGTCTACTAGCGGGGGGGCCGGTCCGAATGAGCAGTTCTTC
>TRBD1|NA|TRBJ2-6|TRBV12-3/TRBV12-4
CASSFTGGAGANVLTF
TGTGCCAGCAGTTTTACAGGGGGCGCGGGGGCCAACGTCCTGACTTTC
>TRBD2|many|TRBJ2-2|TRBV7-8
CASSSLAGVTGELFF
TGTGCCAGCAGCTCCTTAGCGGGAGTAACCGGGGAGCTGTTTTTT
>NA|many|TRBJ1-1|TRBV2
CASSQSTEAFF
TGTGCCAGCTCCCAGAGCACTGAAGCTTTCTTT
>NA|NA|TRBJ1-3|TRBV4-1
CASSQPQNGGNTIYF
TGCGCCAGCAGCCAGCCGCAGAATGGAGGAAACACCATATATTTT
>NA|many|TRBJ1-2|TRBV18
CASSHPDYGYTF
TGTGCCAGCTCACATCCGGACTATGGCTACACCTTC
>NA|many|TRBJ2-2|TRBV7-9
CASSLRDRTGELFF
TGTGCCAGCAGCTTAAGGGACCGTACCGGGGAGCTGTTTTTT
>NA|medium-sized|TRBJ1-1|TRBV20-1
CSANKGENTEAFF
TGCAGTGCTAATAAGGGGGAGAACACTGAAGCTTTCTTT
>NA|many|TRBJ1-1|TRBV20-1
CSARGKGEIEAFF
TGCAGTGCTAGAGGAAAGGGAGAGATTGAAGCTTTCTTT
>TRBD2|many|TRBJ2-1|TRBV7-9
CASSLFEGLAEYNEQFF
TGTGCCAGCAGCTTATTCGAGGGACTAGCGGAATACAATGAGCAGTTCTTC
>NA|NA|TRBJ1-5|TRBV4-1
CASRPTGKGRDQPQHF
TGCGCCAGCAGACCTACAGGGAAAGGAAGGGATCAGCCCCAGCATTTT
>NA|NA|TRBJ2-3|TRBV18
CASSPLRLLGTENGVTDTQYF
TGTGCCAGCTCACCACTTCGGTTGTTGGGGACGGAAAATGGTGTCACAGATACGCAGTATTTT
>TRBD2|many|TRBJ2-7|TRBV6-1
CAGSSGITYEQYF
TGTGCCGGCTCTAGCGGGATCACCTACGAGCAGTACTTC
>TRBD1|many|TRBJ1-6|TRBV4-2
CASSQGEGTGNSPLHF
TGTGCCAGCAGCCAAGGGGAGGGGACAGGTAATTCACCCCTCCACTTT
>NA|many|TRBJ1-1|TRBV5-1
CASGPDVSNTEAFF
TGCGCCAGCGGCCCCGACGTTTCGAACACTGAAGCTTTCTTT
>NA|many|TRBJ2-1|TRBV5-1
CASSQDGYNEQFF
TGCGCCAGCAGCCAGGACGGATACAATGAGCAGTTCTTC
>TRBD1|many|TRBJ2-1|TRBV11-3
CASSMTGFAYNEQFF
TGTGCCAGCAGCATGACAGGGTTCGCCTACAATGAGCAGTTCTTC
>NA|many|TRBJ1-2|TRBV28
CASSLGWGGYTF
TGTGCCAGCAGTTTGGGCTGGGGGGGCTACACCTTC
>NA|many|TRBJ2-3|TRBV7-9
CASWVADTQYF
TGTGCCAGCTGGGTCGCAGATACGCAGTATTTT
>TRBD1|many|TRBJ2-1|TRBV7-9
CASSLRGQGLNEQFF
TGTGCCAGCAGCTTAAGGGGACAGGGGTTGAATGAGCAGTTCTTC
>TRBD2|many|TRBJ2-3|TRBV7-2
CASSLERGADTQYF
TGTGCCAGCAGCTTAGAGCGGGGGGCAGATACGCAGTATTTT
>NA|many|TRBJ1-2|TRBV3-1
CASSQGGRANYGYTF
TGTGCCAGCAGCCAGGGGGGACGAGCTAACTATGGCTACACCTTC
>TRBD1|many|TRBJ1-6|TRBV5-6
CASSFTGANSPLHF
TGTGCCAGCAGTTTTACAGGGGCGAATTCACCCCTCCACTTT
>TRBD1|many|TRBJ2-6|TRBV7-9
CASSWGTGLSGANVLTF
TGTGCCAGCAGCTGGGGGACAGGGCTCTCTGGGGCCAACGTCCTGACTTTC
>TRBD2|many|TRBJ2-3|TRBV18
CASSHLGRAADTQYF
TGTGCCAGCTCACACCTCGGGAGGGCAGCAGATACGCAGTATTTT
>NA|many|TRBJ2-4|TRBV6-1
CASTTGQPLAKNIQYF
TGTGCCAGCACCACAGGACAGCCACTAGCCAAAAACATTCAGTACTTC
>NA|many|TRBJ1-1|TRBV18
CASSPPPGVEAFF
TGTGCCAGCTCACCTCCCCCAGGGGTTGAAGCTTTCTTT
>NA|many|TRBJ1-1|TRBV24-1
CATSDLWGTEAFF
TGTGCCACCAGTGATTTATGGGGGACTGAAGCTTTCTTT